These T cell receptor beta chains were read from a single sample in a study of blood T cell repertoires in COVID-19. Measured with immunoSEQ multiplex PCR; TCRdb has only the in-frame clones, and not every one. The data show roughly 120,000 clones, around 85% seen once. The specimen was peripheral blood. Source of these receptors: a man aged 60-69 years with acute or convalescent COVID-19. Each CDR3 is given with its conserved first and last residue. The D gene is left open where the match is weak. Size tells how often a clone was seen (once, few, many) or the class of an expanded clone, and some rows leave it out.

v_call	d_call	j_call	clone_size	cdr3_nt	cdr3_aa
TRBV7-2	NA	TRBJ2-3	NA	TGTGCCAGCAGCTTAGGAAGCCAACTCACAGATACGCAGTATTTT	CASSLGSQLTDTQYF
TRBV28	NA	TRBJ1-5	NA	TGTGCCAGCAGTCCCCGAACCTTGAGTCAGCCCCAGCATTTT	CASSPRTLSQPQHF
TRBV9	NA	TRBJ2-7	NA	TGTGCCAGCAGCGTAGAGGATACAGGAAGAACCTACGAGCAGTACTTC	CASSVEDTGRTYEQYF
TRBV28	NA	TRBJ2-2	NA	TGTGCCAGCAGTTCCGCCGGGGAGGACACCGGGGAGCTGTTTTTT	CASSSAGEDTGELFF
TRBV4-3	TRBD1	TRBJ1-2	NA	TGCGCCAGCAGCTCGGGACAGGGGGCTATCTATGGCTACACCTTC	CASSSGQGAIYGYTF
TRBV3-1/TRBV3-2	NA	TRBJ1-1	NA	TGTGCCAGCAGCCAAGATGTAGGACAGATGAACACTGAAGCTTTCTTT	CASSQDVGQMNTEAFF
TRBV5-1	TRBD2	TRBJ2-3	NA	TGCGCCAGCAGCTTGGCCGGGGGACTACCAGATACGCAGTATTTT	CASSLAGGLPDTQYF
TRBV5-1	TRBD2	TRBJ2-3	NA	TGCGCCAGCAGCTTGGACCCTAGCGGGAGATCAGATACGCAGTATTTT	CASSLDPSGRSDTQYF
TRBV6-7	TRBD1	TRBJ2-5	NA	TGTGCCAGCAGTCTCGACAGGGACAAGACCCAGTACTTC	CASSLDRDKTQYF
TRBV21-1	NA	TRBJ2-5	NA	TGTGCCAGCAGCAATTGGAGGGAGGAGACCCAGTACTTC	CASSNWREETQYF
TRBV7-9	NA	TRBJ2-7	NA	TGTGCCAGCAGCTTAGGTACAGTCGAGCAGTACTTC	CASSLGTVEQYF
TRBV6-6	NA	TRBJ1-1	NA	TGTGCCAGTACAGCGGCCCGAACTGAAGCTTTCTTT	CASTAARTEAFF
TRBV5-1	NA	TRBJ2-2	NA	TGCGCCAGCAGCTCAAAGTCCGGGTACACCGGGGAGCTGTTTTTT	CASSSKSGYTGELFF
TRBV7-9	NA	TRBJ1-1	NA	TGTGCCAGCAGCTTCTTCACGGAGGCTGAAGCTTTCTTT	CASSFFTEAEAFF
TRBV10-2	NA	TRBJ1-1	once	TGCGCCAGCAGCCATACGGCGGAAGGCGAAGCTTTCTTT	CASSHTAEGEAFF
TRBV7-3	NA	TRBJ1-2	NA	TGTGCCAGCAGCTCCGGGTTTGATGGCTACACCTTC	CASSSGFDGYTF
TRBV6-6	TRBD2	TRBJ2-7	NA	TGTGCCAGCAGCAAGCGGGAGGATCCCTACGAGCAGTACTTC	CASSKREDPYEQYF
TRBV7-2	TRBD1	TRBJ2-2	NA	TGTGCCAGCAGGAATCGGGACAGGGCATCCGGGGAGCTGTTTTTT	CASRNRDRASGELFF
TRBV5-4	TRBD1	TRBJ2-7	NA	TGTGCCAGCAGCCTAGGACAGGACGTCTCCTACGAGCAGTACTTC	CASSLGQDVSYEQYF
TRBV28	TRBD1	TRBJ2-7	NA	TGTGCCAGCAGTCGAGTCGCCAACCGGGACAGGTACCACGAGCAGTACTTC	CASSRVANRDRYHEQYF
TRBV15	NA	TRBJ1-5	once	TGTGCCACCAGCAGAGAGCAGGGTGGGCAGCCCCAGCATTTT	CATSREQGGQPQHF
TRBV7-2	NA	TRBJ2-2	NA	TGTGCCAGCAGCTTCCTTAGGGGACACTCTGGGACCGGGGAGCTGTTTTTT	CASSFLRGHSGTGELFF
TRBV4-3	NA	TRBJ2-2	many	TGCGCCAGCAGCCTAGACAGGTCGCGCACCGGGGAGCTGTTTTTT	CASSLDRSRTGELFF
TRBV24-1	TRBD2	TRBJ2-1	NA	TGTGCCACCAGTGGACGTGTGGGACTAGCGGGGAACTACAATGAGCAGTTCTTC	CATSGRVGLAGNYNEQFF
TRBV27	NA	TRBJ2-3	once	TGTGCCGCAGGCCCTTTTAGGCAAGATACGCAGTATTTT	CAAGPFRQDTQYF
TRBV28	NA	TRBJ2-3	NA	TGTGCCAGCAGCTTGGGGACACGCACAGATACGCAGTATTTT	CASSLGTRTDTQYF
TRBV6-5	NA	TRBJ2-7	once	TGTGCCAGCAGCTTTAGCGGCGAGCAGTACTTC	CASSFSGEQYF
TRBV19	NA	TRBJ1-6	NA	TGTGCCAGTAGTATGGCCCAGGGGAATTCACCCCTCCACTTT	CASSMAQGNSPLHF
TRBV10-3	TRBD1	TRBJ2-2	few	TGTGCCATATCAGGGGGGACAGGGAACACCGGGGAGCTGTTTTTT	CAISGGTGNTGELFF
TRBV7-9	TRBD1	TRBJ1-3	NA	TGTGCCAGCAGCTTATCGAGGACAGGGTCGAACACCATATATTTT	CASSLSRTGSNTIYF
TRBV7-2	TRBD2	TRBJ2-1	once	TGTGCCAGCAGCGCTGCTAGCGGGAGCTACAATGAGCAGTTCTTC	CASSAASGSYNEQFF
TRBV14	NA	TRBJ2-3	medium-sized	TGTGCCAGCAGCCTCACAGGGTCAGATACGCAGTATTTT	CASSLTGSDTQYF
TRBV5-1	NA	TRBJ2-7	few	TGCGCCAGCAGCTCAGACTACGAGCAGTACTTC	CASSSDYEQYF
TRBV9	TRBD1	TRBJ2-5	NA	TGTGCCAGCAGCTCGAGACAGGGGGAAGAGACCCAGTACTTC	CASSSRQGEETQYF
TRBV5-1	TRBD1	TRBJ1-1	once	TGCGCCAGCAGCTTGGTGACAGGGGGCACTGAAGCTTTCTTT	CASSLVTGGTEAFF
TRBV7-8	NA	TRBJ2-7	NA	TGTGCCAGCAGCTTTGGGGACTCCTTCTCCTACGAGCAGTACTTC	CASSFGDSFSYEQYF
TRBV12-3/TRBV12-4	NA	TRBJ2-7	NA	TGTGCCAGCAGGCTGGGAGCTGGGGAGCAGTACTTC	CASRLGAGEQYF
TRBV4-3	TRBD1	TRBJ1-2	NA	TGCGCCAGCAGCATCGGGACAGTCGCTAACTATGGCTACACCTTC	CASSIGTVANYGYTF
TRBV6-6	TRBD2	TRBJ2-7	NA	TGTGCCAGCAGTTACGGGAGGGCTAGCGGCGAGCAGTACTTC	CASSYGRASGEQYF
TRBV6-6	TRBD1	TRBJ1-6	NA	TGTGCCATAACAGGGGGCCCTCGGACACCCCTCCACTTT	CAITGGPRTPLHF
TRBV5-1	TRBD2	TRBJ2-1	NA	TGCGCCAGCAGCTTGAGCGGGGGATACAATGAGCAGTTCTTC	CASSLSGGYNEQFF
TRBV28	NA	TRBJ2-1	many	TGTGCCAGCAGTGAGCGGTACAATGAGCAGTTCTTC	CASSERYNEQFF
TRBV12-3/TRBV12-4	NA	TRBJ2-1	few	TGTGCCAGCAGAGACAGAAATGAGCAGTTCTTC	CASRDRNEQFF
TRBV9	TRBD2	TRBJ2-7	NA	TGTGCCAGCAGCCGTGGCGGGGGCGAGCAGTACTTC	CASSRGGGEQYF
TRBV25-1	TRBD2	TRBJ2-7	NA	TGTGCCAGCAGCCCCGCCGCGGGAGGACGCGAGCAGTACTTC	CASSPAAGGREQYF
TRBV30	TRBD2	TRBJ2-7	NA	TGTGCCTGGAGTCCGAGCGGGAGGTGGTCCTACGAGCAGTACTTC	CAWSPSGRWSYEQYF
TRBV29-1	TRBD2	TRBJ2-7	NA	TGCAGCGTCTGGACTAGCGCCTACGAGCAGTACTTC	CSVWTSAYEQYF
TRBV6-5	NA	TRBJ1-5	NA	TGTGCCAGCAGTTACTCCAGCGGAGACAATCAGCCCCAGCATTTT	CASSYSSGDNQPQHF
TRBV28	NA	TRBJ1-2	NA	TGTGCCAGCAGTCTAATGGGGGCGCCCAACTATGGCTACACCTTC	CASSLMGAPNYGYTF
TRBV10-2	NA	TRBJ1-2	NA	TGCGCCAGCAGTGAGGCGGGGGCCTCTCCTAATAGATATGGCTACACCTTC	CASSEAGASPNRYGYTF
TRBV28	TRBD1	TRBJ1-1	few	TGTGCCAGCAGTTCCCCAGGACAGGCGAACACTGAAGCTTTCTTT	CASSSPGQANTEAFF
TRBV28	TRBD1	TRBJ1-2	NA	TGTGCCAGCAGCGCCCCAGGGACAGGGGGCTATGGCTACACCTTC	CASSAPGTGGYGYTF
TRBV7-3	NA	TRBJ2-7	NA	TGTGCCAGCAGCGCTCCATTCAGTCAGCGGGCGCTGGGATACGAGCAGTACTTC	CASSAPFSQRALGYEQYF
TRBV7-3	NA	TRBJ2-3	NA	TGTGCCAGCAGCTTGGCCCCTGAAACGCAGTATTTT	CASSLAPETQYF